Following are 9 T cell receptor beta chains from one sample sequenced in a study of blood T cell repertoires in COVID-19. Assay used: immunoSEQ multiplex PCR; TCRdb lists only in-frame clones, some missing. Counted here are roughly 94,000 clones, around 80% occurring once; the ten biggest clones make up around a quarter. Sequenced material: peripheral blood. These receptors came from a man aged 55 to 69 with acute or convalescent COVID-19.

This clone was found once. V gene TRBV24-1 combines with J gene TRBJ2-5, with TRBD2 as a possible D gene (5 bases). Germline CDR1 reads KGHDR; CDR2 reads SFDVKD. CDR3 length equals 12 residues. Trimming took off 5 bases at V and 5 bases at J, with 8 bases between the two ends. The CDR3 is CATSGPGETQYF. The CDR3 nucleotides read TGTGCCACCAGTGGACCGGGGGAGACCCAGTACTTC.

The sample holds a few counts of this clone. V is TRBV19 and J is TRBJ2-5, with TRBD2 identical over 9 bases. The CDR3 spans 15 residues. V was clipped by 5 bases and J by 3 bases; unmatched bases: 7. Germline V lookup: CDR1 LNHDA, CDR2 SQIVND (reference sequence). The CDR3 protein is CASSWGGGGEETQYF. The CDR3 DNA sequence: TGTGCCAGTAGTTGGGGCGGCGGGGGGGAAGAGACCCAGTACTTC.

The chain joins TRBV12-5 to TRBJ2-1; TRBD2 matches at 15 bases. CDR1 and CDR2 (germline): LGHNT, FRNRAP. Trimming took 4 bases from V and 8 from J; bases not matched to a gene: 12. This CDR3 has 18 residues. The CDR3 DNA reads TGTGCTAGTGGTTCCAATCGAGGGACTAGCGGGGGGCTTTATGAGCAGTTCTTC. Protein product: CASGSNRGTSGGLYEQFF.

This chain links TRBV27 with TRBJ2-3, with 8 bases that match TRBD2. V lost 5 bases, J lost 7 bases, and 8 bases stayed unmatched. Germline CDR1 and CDR2: MNHEY and SMNVEV (reference sequence). The CDR3 totals 14 residues. CDR3 region: CASSPWTSSNTQYF. In DNA form, the CDR3 reads TGTGCCAGCAGTCCCTGGACTAGCTCAAATACGCAGTATTTT.

This clone was seen only a few times. The J gene is TRBJ1-4, the V gene TRBV6-1, with D maybe TRBD1 (5 bases). CDR3 length: 16 residues. CDR1 is MNHNS, CDR2 SASEGT, per germline. V shed 0 bases and J shed 3 bases, with 11 bases lying between them. The CDR3 bases are TGTGCCAGCAGTGAAGCGCGGGGGGGAGCTAATGAAAAACTGTTTTTT. Its protein product is CASSEARGGANEKLFF.

The chain recombines TRBV28 with TRBJ2-1; 12 bases align to TRBD2. The CDR3 sequence is 16 residues long. Germline V gene data show CDR1 as MDHEN and CDR2 as SYDVKM. The V and J ends lost 6 bases and 3 bases, in that order; junction bases with no gene match: 6. The CDR3 sequence: CASRLLAGGDYNEQFF. CDR3 nucleotide sequence: TGTGCCAGCAGGCTACTAGCGGGGGGAGACTACAATGAGCAGTTCTTC.

This clone was found a few times. This chain joins TRBV7-8 and TRBJ2-5; D may be TRBD2 (6 bases). In germline, CDR1 is SGHVS, CDR2 FQNEAQ. The CDR3 is 15 amino acids. V was trimmed by 1 base and J by 4 bases, leaving 13 bases between them. In DNA form, the CDR3 reads TGTGCCAGCAGCTTAGGGGGGGAAGCTCTAGAGACCCAGTACTTC. It encodes CASSLGGEALETQYF.

This chain connects TRBV5-1 to TRBJ2-5; TRBD2 might be the D (6 bases). Trimming shortened V by 0 bases and J by 1 base, and 19 bases separated the two germline ends. The CDR3 is 18 residues long. Germline lookup yields CDR1 SGHRS and CDR2 YFSETQ. The DNA for the CDR3 is TGCGCCAGCAGCTTGGCCTCCGGGGGAAGGGTGTCCCAAGAGACCCAGTACTTC. It translates to CASSLASGGRVSQETQYF.

The rearrangement joins TRBV27 to TRBJ1-5; 11 nucleotides align to TRBD1. Germline V gene data show CDR1 as MNHEY and CDR2 as SMNVEV (reference sequence). V lost 6 bases to trimming and J lost 5 bases; unmatched junction nucleotides: 12. This CDR3 comprises 17 residues. This CDR3 is CASRHWTGGYSDQPQHF. CDR3 DNA sequence: TGTGCCAGCAGACATTGGACAGGGGGCTATTCCGATCAGCCCCAGCATTTT.